The 17 T cell receptor beta chains reported below all come from one sample, sequenced in a study of cytomegalovirus exposure and HLA in healthy donors. The primer mix had 60 Vbeta and 13 Jbeta primers. This table comes from immunoSEQ multiplex PCR, and its TCRdb copy is limited to in-frame clones, with some not included. The table has roughly 100,000 clones, 60% to 85% seen once; the top ten hold less than 5%. The sequenced sample was PBMCs. The receptors shown here come from a man in his fifties or sixties in good health and CMV-seropositive.

This clone was counted once. The chain combines TRBV28 with TRBJ1-5; D is unclear. The length of the CDR3 is 17 residues. V gave up 3 bases and J gave up 3 bases, with 18 bases separating them. Germline CDR1 and CDR2: MDHEN and SYDVKM. CDR3 sequence reads: CASSFAPSGPLNQPQHF. CDR3 nucleotide sequence: TGTGCCAGCAGTTTCGCGCCGTCTGGTCCCCTCAATCAGCCCCAGCATTTT.

This clone was seen only a few times. The V gene is TRBV9, the J gene TRBJ1-3; 12 bases align to TRBD1. Germline V gives CDR1 SGDLS, CDR2 YYNGEE. The J segment lost 4 bases and the V segment lost 3 bases, leaving 8 bases of the junction unmatched. This CDR3 spans 17 amino acids. CDR3 bases: TGTGCCAGCAGCGCCCCCGGGACAGGGGGCGTCGGAAACACCATATATTTT. Amino acid sequence: CASSAPGTGGVGNTIYF.

The chain is built from TRBV5-1 and TRBJ2-1, with 8 bases fitting TRBD2. Germline loops: CDR1 SGHRS, CDR2 YFSETQ. The CDR3 is made up of 13 amino acids. V lost 2 bases and J lost 7; bases outside the gene matches: 2. The DNA of the CDR3 is TGCGCCAGCAGCTTCAGCGGGGGAAATGAGCAGTTCTTC. It codes for CASSFSGGNEQFF. Supplemented by reference TRBV5-1 and TRBJ2-1, the full variable domain reads KAGVTQTPRYLIKTRGQQVTLSCSPISGHRSVSWYQQTPGQGLQFLFEYFSETQRNKGNFPGRFSGRQFSNSRSEMNVSTLELGDSALYLCASSFSGGNEQFFGPGTRLTVL.

This clone showed up just a few times. The rearrangement uses TRBV7-2 and TRBJ2-5; 10 nucleotides agree with TRBD1. In germline, CDR1 is SGHTA, CDR2 FQGNSA. The CDR3 covers 16 residues. Trimming removed 5 bases from V and 5 bases from J; junction bases left unmatched: 11. The CDR3 sequence: CASSLIRDRGYETQYF. CDR3 sequence (DNA): TGTGCCAGCAGCCTCATCCGGGACAGGGGTTACGAGACCCAGTACTTC.

The J gene is TRBJ1-2, the V gene TRBV25-1, with D possibly matching TRBD1 (5 bases). Germline V lookup: CDR1 MGHDK, CDR2 SYGVNS. With 3 bases removed from V and 0 bases from J, the gap between germline ends came to 11 bases. The CDR3 is 15 amino acids. The DNA of the CDR3 is TGTGCCAGCAGTGACCCTGCCAGGGCTAACTATGGCTACACCTTC. Translation gives CASSDPARANYGYTF.

The CDR3 loop reads CASSSGLARTDTQYF. The CDR3 DNA sequence: TGTGCCAGCAGCTCCGGACTAGCTCGGACAGATACGCAGTATTTT. The rearrangement links TRBV7-3 to TRBJ2-3; TRBD2 matches at 8 bases. This CDR3 is built from 15 residues. CDR1 is SGHTA and CDR2 is FQGTGA in the germline V gene. Trimming cost V 4 bases and J 3 bases; bases outside gene matches: 6.

This clone occurred once. The rearrangement joins TRBV28 to TRBJ2-3; 10 positions match TRBD1. V lost 5 bases, J lost 5 bases, and 7 bases stayed unmatched. Germline V gives CDR1 MDHEN, CDR2 SYDVKM. The CDR3 loop spans 15 amino acids. The chain's CDR3 is CASSTDRGRGDTQYF. The CDR3 region has the DNA TGTGCCAGCAGTACCGACAGGGGGCGGGGAGATACGCAGTATTTT.

This rearrangement joins TRBV6-5 to TRBJ2-3, with a possible D match to TRBD1 (5 bases). There are 13 residues in the CDR3. Germline V lookup: CDR1 MNHEY, CDR2 SVGAGI. Trimming took off 6 bases at V and 4 bases at J, with 11 bases between the two ends. CDR3 protein: CASRRQGPDTQYF. The CDR3 DNA is TGTGCCAGCAGACGGCAGGGCCCAGATACGCAGTATTTT.

This clone appeared a single time. The rearrangement joins TRBV6-7 to TRBJ2-1; no clear D. TRBV6-7 carries the ORF label, with uncertain function. The CDR3 runs 17 residues. The V and J ends lost 4 bases and 1 base respectively, with 17 bases between them. The CDR3 reads CASSFSPVGCSYNEQFF. CDR3 sequence (DNA): TGTGCCAGCAGTTTTAGTCCGGTTGGTTGTTCCTACAATGAGCAGTTCTTC.

The chain joins TRBV15 to TRBJ2-3; TRBD1 matches 7 bases. With 2 bases clipped from V and 8 bases from J, the junction kept 7 bases outside the gene matches. The CDR3 totals 14 residues. Looked up from germline, CDR1 is LNHNV and CDR2 is YYDKDF (reference sequence). The CDR3 DNA reads as TGTGCCACCAGCAGACAGACAGGGCGCGTTACGCAGTATTTT. Its translation is CATSRQTGRVTQYF.

This clone has a single count. V gene TRBV27 combines with J gene TRBJ1-6; D perhaps matches TRBD1 (6 bases). Deletions cut 7 bases from V and 4 bases from J, with 11 bases between. Per germline, CDR1 MNHEY and CDR2 SMNVEV (reference sequence). This CDR3 is 14 amino acids long. As DNA, the CDR3 is TGTGCCAGCACGACAGGTTTTTATAATTCACCCCTCCACTTT. Translating it yields CASTTGFYNSPLHF.

This sequence joins TRBV19 and TRBJ2-7; 8 positions agree with TRBD2. The CDR3 length is 16 residues. Trimming took 1 base from V and 1 from J; bases not matched to a gene: 6. Germline V lookup: CDR1 LNHDA, CDR2 SQIVND (reference sequence). CDR3 protein: CASSIGWASGSYEQYF. CDR3 nucleotides: TGTGCCAGTAGTATAGGCTGGGCTAGCGGGTCCTACGAGCAGTACTTC.

This clone came up a few times. This rearrangement joins TRBV4-3 to TRBJ2-7; 7 bases fit TRBD2. CDR1 and CDR2 from the germline V gene are LGHNA and YSLEER. V lost 0 bases, J lost 4 bases, and 9 bases stayed unmatched. The CDR3 sequence is 16 residues long. In DNA form, the CDR3 reads TGCGCCAGCAGCCAAGATCACGCGGGAGTTAGTTACGAGCAGTACTTC. This encodes CASSQDHAGVSYEQYF.

The chain employs TRBV5-8 and TRBJ2-3; TRBD1 might be the D (6 bases). The V gene's germline CDR1 is SGHTS and CDR2 YDEGEE. The CDR3 length is 16 residues. V shed 2 bases and J shed 2 bases, with 15 bases lying between them. The CDR3 region is CASSFSGRGLTDTQYF. The DNA for the CDR3 is TGTGCCAGCAGCTTTAGTGGCAGGGGCCTCACAGATACGCAGTATTTT.

This sequence joins TRBV25-1 and TRBJ2-2; D is ambiguous. The CDR3 covers 14 residues. The V end was cut by 4 bases, the J end by 2 bases, with 8 bases between. Germline CDR1 reads MGHDK; CDR2 reads SYGVNS. The CDR3 DNA sequence: TGTGCCAGCAGTGGGTGGCAAAACACCGGGGAGCTGTTTTTT. This gives the protein CASSGWQNTGELFF. Based on the CDR3 plus reference TRBV25-1 and TRBJ2-2, the full variable domain is EADIYQTPRYLVIGTGKKITLECSQTMGHDKMYWYQQDPGMELHLIHYSYGVNSTEKGDLSSESTVSRIRTEHFPLTLESARPSHTSQYLCASSGWQNTGELFFGEGSRLTVL.

V gene TRBV28 combines with J gene TRBJ2-1; tentatively, D is TRBD2 (5 bases). Germline-derived CDR1 and CDR2 are MDHEN and SYDVKM. Trimming took 6 bases from V and 7 from J, leaving 13 bases between them. The CDR3 is made up of 13 amino acids. In nucleotides, the CDR3 is TGTGCCAGCAGACCCACCCCGGGGAATGAGCAGTTCTTC. The encoded protein is CASRPTPGNEQFF.

This clone was observed once. This chain joins TRBV5-4 and TRBJ2-7, with D perhaps matching TRBD1 (7 bases). Deletions cut 4 bases from V and 6 bases from J, with 14 bases between. Germline V gene data show CDR1 as SGHNT and CDR2 as YYREEE (reference sequence). The CDR3 totals 13 residues. The CDR3 here is CASSLAGGSEQYF. DNA for the CDR3: TGTGCCAGCAGCCTCGCAGGGGGGTCCGAGCAGTACTTC.